Each of the 30 T cell receptor beta chains below was sequenced from the same sample in a study of blood T cell repertoires in COVID-19. The method was immunoSEQ multiplex PCR; TCRdb's version includes in-frame clones alone and lacks a portion of them. The sample contains around 270,000 clones, approximately 90% of which appear only once. The specimen was peripheral blood. The origin of the receptors is a man aged 35 to 55 with acute or convalescent COVID-19.

The chain recombines TRBV6-6 with TRBJ1-2, with D unclear. V dropped 2 bases and J dropped 8 bases, with 15 bases sitting between them. The CDR3 extends over 14 amino acids. CDR1 and CDR2 (germline): MNHNY, SVGAGI (reference sequence). Written as DNA, the CDR3 is TGTGCCAGCAGTTACGAGGCGGTTACTGAGGGCTACACCTTC. Its protein is CASSYEAVTEGYTF.

This chain joins TRBV10-3 and TRBJ2-1; the match to TRBD1 covers 9 bases. Germline values: CDR1 ENHRY, CDR2 SYGVKD. The CDR3 has 13 residues. V lost 4 bases to trimming and J lost 5 bases; unmatched junction nucleotides: 0. CDR3 DNA: TGTGCCATCAGTGGACAGGGGGACAATGAGCAGTTCTTC. Encoded protein: CAISGQGDNEQFF.

This chain links TRBV11-2 with TRBJ2-1; 12 nucleotides align to TRBD2. Germline loops: CDR1 SGHAT, CDR2 FQNNGV. V was pared by 5 bases and J by 8 bases, with 10 bases of the junction left unmatched. The CDR3 totals 16 residues. CDR3 residues: CASSPSVTSGGYEQFF. The CDR3 DNA reads as TGTGCCAGCAGCCCATCAGTTACTAGCGGGGGGTATGAGCAGTTCTTC.

V is TRBV3-1 (or the pseudogene TRBV3-2) and J is TRBJ1-1; D is unresolved. Germline CDR1 reads LGHDT; CDR2 reads YNNKEL (reference sequence). V was trimmed by 4 bases and J by 10 bases, leaving 16 bases between them. CDR3 length: 13 residues. This CDR3 reads CASSLNYQSPAFF. The CDR3 nucleotides are TGTGCCAGCAGCCTTAACTACCAGTCACCAGCTTTCTTT.

The CDR3 sequence is CAISGTGTTGNTIYF. For the CDR3, the DNA is TGTGCCATCAGTGGGACCGGGACAACTGGAAACACCATATATTTT. The chain joins TRBV10-3 to TRBJ1-3, with D tentatively TRBD1 (6 bases). Germline V gene sequence: CDR1 ENHRY, CDR2 SYGVKD. V was cut by 4 bases and J by 2 bases, with 12 bases left in between. The CDR3 is 15 residues long.

This clone was detected only a few times. The J gene is TRBJ2-7, the V gene TRBV2, with D uncertain. Germline-derived CDR1 and CDR2 are SNHLY and FYNNEI. The CDR3 spans 13 residues. The germline V and J ends were trimmed by 4 bases and 2 bases, with 9 bases remaining between them. In DNA, the CDR3 is TGTGCCAGCAGTGTTCTAGTCACCTACGAGCAGTACTTC. This translates into CASSVLVTYEQYF.

This chain uses TRBV6-5 with TRBJ1-1; 7 bases are a match to TRBD1. The V and J ends lost 0 bases and 7 bases, in that order; junction bases with no gene match: 2. This CDR3 is 13 amino acids long. CDR1 is MNHEY, CDR2 SVGAGI, per germline. The CDR3 loop reads CASSYSDRSEAFF. CDR3 DNA: TGTGCCAGCAGTTACTCGGACAGGAGTGAAGCTTTCTTT.

The chain uses TRBV4-1 and TRBJ1-2, with D perhaps matching TRBD1 (5 bases). This CDR3 spans 15 amino acids. From germline, CDR1 is MGHRA and CDR2 YSYEKL. V was cut by 4 bases and J by 4 bases, with 16 bases left in between. The CDR3 nucleotides read TGCGCCAGCAGCCCACACCAGGGTGAAGGCTATGGCTACACCTTC. Its translation is CASSPHQGEGYGYTF.

The chain is built from TRBV7-3 and TRBJ1-2; 12 positions agree with TRBD1. The J segment lost 8 bases and the V segment lost 5 bases, leaving 6 bases of the junction unmatched. The CDR3 length is 14 residues. Germline lookup yields CDR1 SGHTA and CDR2 FQGTGA. CDR3 sequence (DNA): TGTGCCAGCAGCGCGTCCGGGACAGGGGGCGGCTACACCTTC. Protein sequence: CASSASGTGGGYTF. The complete variable domain, with remaining parts taken from reference TRBV7-3 and TRBJ1-2, reads GAGVSQTPSNKVTEKGKYVELRCDPISGHTALYWYRQSLGQGPEFLIYFQGTGAADDSGLPNDRFFAVRPEGSVSTLKIQRTERGDSAVYLCASSASGTGGGYTFGSGTRLTVV.

This chain links TRBV7-2 with TRBJ2-7; D might be TRBD1 (5 bases). The CDR3 length is 14 residues. Trimming removed 6 bases from V and 2 bases from J, with 14 bases in between. Germline V gene sequence: CDR1 SGHTA, CDR2 FQGNSA. CDR3 sequence: CASSPGSGPYEQYF. The CDR3 DNA follows: TGTGCCAGCAGTCCCGGGTCAGGGCCCTACGAGCAGTACTTC.

The chain is built from TRBV28 and TRBJ1-1; D gene unclear. Germline CDR1 MDHEN, CDR2 SYDVKM. CDR3 length: 12 amino acids. Trimming cost V 3 bases and J 3 bases, with 5 bases left between them. CDR3 sequence reads: CASSLSYTEAFF. The CDR3 DNA sequence: TGTGCCAGCAGTTTGAGTTACACTGAAGCTTTCTTT.

There are a few counts of this clone. The CDR3 nucleotides are TGTGCCAGCAGCGCCGTTCTAGCGGGGCTTAGCACAGATACGCAGTATTTT. It specifies CASSAVLAGLSTDTQYF. The chain has TRBV5-4 and TRBJ2-3; TRBD2 matches at 9 bases. The CDR3 has 17 amino acids. Germline V lookup: CDR1 SGHNT, CDR2 YYREEE (reference sequence). Unmatched junction bases numbered 9, after V lost 4 bases and J lost 0 bases.

The rearrangement joins TRBV30 to TRBJ2-7, with 7 bases lining up with TRBD1. The CDR3 is 13 amino acids. Germline V gene data show CDR1 as GTSNPN and CDR2 as SVGIG (reference sequence). The V segment lost 2 bases and the J segment 4 bases; nucleotides outside the gene matches: 5. CDR3 sequence (DNA): TGTGCCTGGAGTCGAGGGGGCTTGTACGAGCAGTACTTC. Amino acids: CAWSRGGLYEQYF.

CDR3 DNA sequence: TGTGCCAGCAGCTTGTCTTTGGACTCGTCCACAGATACGCAGTATTTT. Protein sequence: CASSLSLDSSTDTQYF. The chain carries TRBV11-3 and TRBJ2-3; a weak D match, TRBD2 (5 bases). Germline lookup yields CDR1 SGHNT and CDR2 YENEEA. The CDR3 totals 16 residues. V lost 3 bases, J lost 2 bases, and 15 bases lay in between.

V and J are TRBV5-6 and TRBJ1-1, with 8 positions matching TRBD1. The CDR3 consists of 17 residues. In germline, CDR1 is SGHDT, CDR2 YYEEEE. V gave up 3 bases and J gave up 0 bases; unmatched junction bases: 10. The CDR3: CASSSRQGPVMNTEAFF. Here the CDR3 DNA reads TGTGCCAGCAGCTCAAGACAGGGGCCTGTTATGAACACTGAAGCTTTCTTT.

The chain uses TRBV5-1 and TRBJ1-6, with D perhaps TRBD1 (5 bases). Per germline, CDR1 SGHRS and CDR2 YFSETQ. The V and J ends lost 0 bases and 10 bases respectively, with 14 bases between them. The CDR3 loop spans 15 amino acids. CDR3 nucleotide sequence: TGCGCCAGCAGCTTGGTTGGCAGGGAAAGATCACCCCTCCACTTT. Residues: CASSLVGRERSPLHF. Variable domain in full (rest from reference TRBV5-1 and TRBJ1-6): KAGVTQTPRYLIKTRGQQVTLSCSPISGHRSVSWYQQTPGQGLQFLFEYFSETQRNKGNFPGRFSGRQFSNSRSEMNVSTLELGDSALYLCASSLVGRERSPLHFGNGTRLTVT.

This rearrangement joins TRBV2 to TRBJ2-2; 7 bases fit TRBD1. V lost 8 bases and J lost 7; bases outside the gene matches: 13. CDR1 is SNHLY, CDR2 FYNNEI, per germline. The CDR3 spans 15 residues. The CDR3 reads CASGIQGVELGELFF. Here the CDR3 DNA reads TGTGCCAGCGGGATCCAGGGGGTAGAACTCGGGGAGCTGTTTTTT.

The chain recombines TRBV6-5 with TRBJ1-4; D is uncertain. V was pared by 6 bases and J by 5 bases, with 13 bases between. Looked up from germline, CDR1 is MNHEY and CDR2 is SVGAGI. The CDR3 covers 14 residues. CDR3 sequence reads: CASRTGRGNEKLFF. DNA for the CDR3: TGTGCCAGCAGAACGGGTCGAGGGAATGAAAAACTGTTTTTT.

In this sample, this clone turned up a few times. This chain joins TRBV3-1 (or the pseudogene TRBV3-2) and TRBJ2-2, with 10 nucleotides matching TRBD1. This CDR3 has 16 amino acids. J lost 5 bases, V lost 6 bases, and 9 bases had no gene match. From germline, CDR1 is LGHDT and CDR2 YNNKEL (reference sequence). The CDR3 DNA sequence: TGTGCCAGCAGGCGACAGGGGGCTGCTGGAACCGGGGAGCTGTTTTTT. Its protein is CASRRQGAAGTGELFF.

The rearrangement joins TRBV27 to TRBJ2-7; D possibly corresponds to TRBD1 (5 bases). This CDR3 contains 14 residues. CDR1 and CDR2 (germline): MNHEY, SMNVEV (reference sequence). V lost 2 bases to trimming and J lost 6 bases, with 14 bases between them. CDR3 DNA: TGTGCCAGCAGTTTAGGGGCCGAAGGGATCGAGCAGTACTTC. It yields the protein CASSLGAEGIEQYF.

This chain links TRBV27 with TRBJ1-5, with no clear D. Germline V gene sequence: CDR1 MNHEY, CDR2 SMNVEV (reference sequence). The V end lost 2 bases, the J end lost 3 bases, and 5 bases lay between the germline ends. The CDR3 contains 13 residues. CDR3 coding DNA: TGTGCCAGCAGTTTAATCTCCAATCAGCCCCAGCATTTT. It is translated as CASSLISNQPQHF.

The sample holds a few counts of this clone. V usage is TRBV5-5 and J usage is TRBJ1-1; TRBD1 might be the D (5 bases). Germline lookup yields CDR1 SGHKS and CDR2 YYEKEE (reference sequence). V lost 2 bases, J lost 0 bases, and 14 bases lay in between. The CDR3 is 16 residues long. CDR3 sequence: CASSFSLQTVNTEAFF. The CDR3 DNA reads TGTGCCAGCAGCTTTTCCTTACAGACAGTGAACACTGAAGCTTTCTTT.

This chain connects TRBV24-1 to TRBJ1-2; 7 bases map to TRBD1. Germline V gives CDR1 KGHDR, CDR2 SFDVKD. The CDR3 covers 14 residues. Unmatched junction bases numbered 9, after V lost 4 bases and J lost 8 bases. CDR3 protein: CATSDPRGIHGYTF. The CDR3 region has the DNA TGTGCCACCAGTGACCCCAGGGGGATTCACGGCTACACCTTC.

The chain has TRBV27 and TRBJ2-7; a possible D gene is TRBD1 (5 bases). Germline assignment: CDR1 MNHEY and CDR2 SMNVEV (reference sequence). V gave up 4 bases and J gave up 5 bases, with 18 bases separating them. The CDR3 has 15 amino acids. DNA of the CDR3: TGTGCCAGCAGTTCCCCGGGCAGGGTGATAAACGAGCAGTACTTC. It is translated as CASSSPGRVINEQYF.

V usage is TRBV2 and J usage is TRBJ1-5; no clear D. Germline V gene lookup returns CDR1 SNHLY and CDR2 FYNNEI. The V end was cut by 5 bases, the J end by 2 bases, with 10 bases between. The CDR3 runs 14 residues. This CDR3 is CASSSTGGNQPQHF. The CDR3, as DNA: TGTGCCAGCAGTTCTACCGGGGGCAATCAGCCCCAGCATTTT.

The genes are TRBV6-5 and TRBJ2-1; 12 bases map to TRBD1. The CDR3 has 15 amino acids. Per germline, CDR1 MNHEY and CDR2 SVGAGI. The J segment lost 9 bases and the V segment lost 2 bases, leaving 5 bases of the junction unmatched. The CDR3 nucleotides read TGTGCCAGCAGTTACCCAGGGACAGGGGGCTTTGAGCAGTTCTTC. This translates into CASSYPGTGGFEQFF.

The J gene is TRBJ2-7, the V gene TRBV5-1; possibly TRBD1 for D (6 bases). The length of the CDR3 is 14 residues. Trimming stripped 4 bases from V and 5 bases from J, with 16 bases between. The V gene's germline CDR1 is SGHRS and CDR2 YFSETQ. CDR3 coding DNA: TGCGCCAGCAGCACCCCGGTACAGGGAAACGAGCAGTACTTC. Protein product: CASSTPVQGNEQYF.

V and J are TRBV19 and TRBJ2-1; D might be TRBD1 (6 bases). The germline V gene encodes CDR1 LNHDA and CDR2 SQIVND (reference sequence). This CDR3 comprises 13 residues. Between the trimmed V and J ends, which lost 7 bases and 6 bases, there was a span of 13 bases. The CDR3 here is CASTPSRGNEQFF. CDR3 DNA: TGTGCCAGTACCCCAAGCAGGGGCAATGAGCAGTTCTTC.

The CDR3 reads CASSRDISVGYTF. The DNA for the CDR3 is TGTGCCAGCAGCCGGGACATTTCGGTCGGCTACACCTTC. The chain joins TRBV3-1 (or the pseudogene TRBV3-2) to TRBJ1-2, with a tentative D call TRBD1 (6 bases). The germline V gene encodes CDR1 LGHDT and CDR2 YNNKEL (reference sequence). The CDR3 length is 13 residues. Trimming took off 4 bases at V and 8 bases at J, with 14 bases between the two ends.

This rearrangement joins TRBV9 to TRBJ2-5; 8 positions agree with TRBD1. The germline V gene has CDR1 SGDLS and CDR2 YYNGEE. CDR3 length equals 17 residues. V lost 0 bases to trimming and J lost 2 bases; unmatched junction nucleotides: 9. CDR3 bases: TGTGCCAGCAGCGTAGGTAGACAGGGGCCCCTACAAGAGACCCAGTACTTC. Protein: CASSVGRQGPLQETQYF.